What follows are 3 T cell receptor beta chains derived from one specimen sequenced in a study of T cells in Graves' hyperthyroidism and ophthalmopathy. TCR beta CDR3 sequences were amplified from RNA transcripts. A set of HTBI primers served as the primers for a first-round RT-PCR of the TCR CDR3. TCRdb re-called the multiplex PCR reads with MiXCR, one entry per CDR3 protein. The data contain some 600,000 distinct CDR3 sequences, 14% of them singletons. Material: blood. These receptors were obtained from a woman aged 25 to 45 with Graves' hyperthyroidism that later progressed to Graves' ophthalmopathy.

This clonotype was recorded many times. This rearrangement joins TRBV6-1 to TRBJ1-6; no definite D call. V was pared by 6 bases and J by 8 bases, with 17 bases between. The CDR3 is 15 amino acids. Germline CDR1 reads MNHNS; CDR2 reads SASEGT. The CDR3 spells CASRIPTRADSPLHF. For the CDR3, the DNA is TGTGCCAGCAGAATCCCCACTAGAGCGGATTCACCCCTCCACTTT.

This clonotype was counted ten times or more. The rearrangement joins TRBV12-3 or TRBV12-4 to TRBJ2-7, with unresolved D. The CDR3 is 13 residues long. Between the trimmed V and J ends, which lost 3 bases and 3 bases, there was a span of 9 bases. This chain's CDR3 is CASSFRGYYEQYF. The CDR3 nucleotides are TGTGCCAGCAGTTTCCGCGGATACTACGAGCAGTACTTC.

Note on this clonotype: Because it lacks the conserved phenylalanine or tryptophan at the end, this CDR3 is likely a read error. The rearrangement joins TRBV25-1 to TRBJ2-5; 7 bases agree with TRBD1. The germline CDR1 and CDR2 sequences are MGHDK and SYGVNS. The CDR3 is 18 residues long. After removal of 5 bases from V and 1 base from J, the junction contained 16 bases not matched to a gene. DNA for the CDR3: TGTGCCAGCAGTTTCCAACTGCAAGACAGGGACATCCAAGAGACCCAGTACCTC. Its translation: CASSFQLQDRDIQETQYL.